This TCR beta chain was captured in a study of cytomegalovirus exposure and HLA in healthy donors. Overall study findings and caveats: A later analysis linked more than 15,000 TCR beta sequences to HLA alleles at 0.05 false discovery rate. A prior analysis recorded that most TCR beta V segments were productive about 87% or about 30% of the time.

The PCR employed 60 Vbeta primers together with 13 Jbeta primers. Study processing details: The count from a later analysis was about 80 million unique TCR beta chains, some 12 million of them shared. The protocol was immunoSEQ multiplex PCR, while the TCRdb copy is restricted to in-frame clones and leaves out a portion. That table is the source of V, J and clone size, and D and trimming were worked out from the DNA. The repertoire consists of about 120,000 clones, with about 75% occurring once and the leading ten covering roughly 3%. Concerning this clone itself: Its antigen is as yet unknown.

With 3 bases removed from V and 7 bases from J, the gap between germline ends came to 22 bases. Germline CDR1 MNHEY, CDR2 SMNVEV (reference sequence). The CDR3 is 16 amino acids. V usage is TRBV27 and J usage is TRBJ2-7, with a tentative D call TRBD1 (5 bases). The TCR comes from a woman in her 40s in good health and CMV-seropositive. Material for sequencing was PBMCs. The CDR3 loop is CASSFLSGALLGEQYF. The CDR3 DNA reads as TGTGCCAGCAGTTTCCTGAGTGGGGCCTTGTTGGGGGAGCAGTACTTC.